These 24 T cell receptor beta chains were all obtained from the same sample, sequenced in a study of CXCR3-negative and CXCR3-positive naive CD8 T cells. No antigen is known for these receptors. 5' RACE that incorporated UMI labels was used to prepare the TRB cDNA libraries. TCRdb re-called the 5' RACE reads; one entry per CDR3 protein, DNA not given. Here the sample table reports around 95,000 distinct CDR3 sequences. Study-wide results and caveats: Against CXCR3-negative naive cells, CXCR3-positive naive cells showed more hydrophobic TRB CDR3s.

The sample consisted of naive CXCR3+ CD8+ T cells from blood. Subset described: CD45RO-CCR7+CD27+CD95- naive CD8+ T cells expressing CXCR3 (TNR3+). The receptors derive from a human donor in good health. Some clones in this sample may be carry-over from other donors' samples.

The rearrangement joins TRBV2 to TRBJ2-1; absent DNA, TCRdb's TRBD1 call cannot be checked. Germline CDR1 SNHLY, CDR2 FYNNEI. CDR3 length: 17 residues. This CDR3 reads CASSDYRGRDSYNEQFF.

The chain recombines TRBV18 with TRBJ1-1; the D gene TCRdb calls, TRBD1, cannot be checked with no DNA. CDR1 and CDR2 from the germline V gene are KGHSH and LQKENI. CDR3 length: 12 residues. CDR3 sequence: CASSPGGVEAFF.

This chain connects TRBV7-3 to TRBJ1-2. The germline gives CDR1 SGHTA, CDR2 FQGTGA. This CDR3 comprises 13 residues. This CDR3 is CASSLRTDYGYTF.

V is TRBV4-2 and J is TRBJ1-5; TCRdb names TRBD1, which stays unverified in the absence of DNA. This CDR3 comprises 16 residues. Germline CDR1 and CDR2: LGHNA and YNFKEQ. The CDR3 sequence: CASSQDDGGSNQPQHF.

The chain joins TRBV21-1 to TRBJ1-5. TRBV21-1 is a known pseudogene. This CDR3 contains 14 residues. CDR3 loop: CASSKSGDKGPQHF.

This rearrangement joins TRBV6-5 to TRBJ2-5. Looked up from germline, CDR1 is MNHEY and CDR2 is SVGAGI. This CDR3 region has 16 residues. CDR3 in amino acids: CASSYSVSLAEETQYF.

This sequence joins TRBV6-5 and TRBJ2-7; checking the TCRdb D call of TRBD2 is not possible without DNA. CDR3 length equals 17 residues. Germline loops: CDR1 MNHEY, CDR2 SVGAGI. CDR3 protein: CASSYPALTDLGHEQYF.

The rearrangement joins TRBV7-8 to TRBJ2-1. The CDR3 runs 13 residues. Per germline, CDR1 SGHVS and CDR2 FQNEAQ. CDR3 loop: CASSLQTNNEQFF.

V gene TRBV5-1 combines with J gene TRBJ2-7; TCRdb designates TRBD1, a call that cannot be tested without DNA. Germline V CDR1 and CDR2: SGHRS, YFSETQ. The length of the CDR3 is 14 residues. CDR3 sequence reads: CASSLVVGVYEQYF.

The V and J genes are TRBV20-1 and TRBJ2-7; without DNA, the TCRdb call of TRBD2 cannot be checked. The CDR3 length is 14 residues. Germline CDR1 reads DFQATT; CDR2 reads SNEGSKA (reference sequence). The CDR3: CSARKPDAGYEQYF.

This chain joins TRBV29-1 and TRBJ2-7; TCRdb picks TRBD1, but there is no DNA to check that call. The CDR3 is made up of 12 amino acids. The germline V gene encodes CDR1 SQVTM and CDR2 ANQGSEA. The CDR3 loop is CSVEGQGWEQYF.

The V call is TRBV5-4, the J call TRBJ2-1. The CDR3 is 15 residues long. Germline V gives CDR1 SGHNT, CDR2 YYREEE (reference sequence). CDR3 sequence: CASSSSWGSYNEQFF.

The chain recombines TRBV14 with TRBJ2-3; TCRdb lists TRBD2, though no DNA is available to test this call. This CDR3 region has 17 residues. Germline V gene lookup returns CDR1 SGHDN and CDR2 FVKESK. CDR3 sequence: CASSQDGEGVSTDTQYF.

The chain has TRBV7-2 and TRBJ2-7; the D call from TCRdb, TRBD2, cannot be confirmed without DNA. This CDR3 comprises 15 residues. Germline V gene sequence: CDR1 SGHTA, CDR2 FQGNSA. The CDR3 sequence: CASSLGLAGWYEQYF.

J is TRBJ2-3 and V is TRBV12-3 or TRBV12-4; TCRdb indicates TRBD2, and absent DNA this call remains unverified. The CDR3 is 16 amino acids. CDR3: CASSWGLAGGTDTQYF.

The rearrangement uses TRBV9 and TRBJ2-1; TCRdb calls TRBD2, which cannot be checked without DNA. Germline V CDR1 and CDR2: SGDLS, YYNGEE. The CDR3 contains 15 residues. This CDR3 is CASSGLAGKDNEQFF.

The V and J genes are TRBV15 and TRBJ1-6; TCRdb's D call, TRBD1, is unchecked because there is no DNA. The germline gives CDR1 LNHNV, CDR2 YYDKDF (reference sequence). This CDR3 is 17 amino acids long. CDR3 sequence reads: CATSTSRGQGPNSPLHF. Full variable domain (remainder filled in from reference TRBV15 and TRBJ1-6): DAMVIQNPRYQVTQFGKPVTLSCSQTLNHNVMYWYQQKSSQAPKLLFHYYDKDFNNEADTPDNFQSRRPNTSFCFLDIRSPGLGDTAMYLCATSTSRGQGPNSPLHFGNGTRLTVT.

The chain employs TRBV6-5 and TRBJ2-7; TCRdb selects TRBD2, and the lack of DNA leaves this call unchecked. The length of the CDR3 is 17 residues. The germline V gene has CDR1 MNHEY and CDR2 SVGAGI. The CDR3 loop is CASSYGTSGGLSYEQYF.

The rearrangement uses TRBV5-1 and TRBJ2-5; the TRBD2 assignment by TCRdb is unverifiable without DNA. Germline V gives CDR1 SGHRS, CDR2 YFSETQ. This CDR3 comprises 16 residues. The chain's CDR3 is CASSSRLADHQETQYF.

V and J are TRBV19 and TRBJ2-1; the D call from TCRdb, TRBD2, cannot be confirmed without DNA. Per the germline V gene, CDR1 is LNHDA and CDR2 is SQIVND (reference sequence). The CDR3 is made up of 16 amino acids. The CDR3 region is CASSPRGRVVYNEQFF.

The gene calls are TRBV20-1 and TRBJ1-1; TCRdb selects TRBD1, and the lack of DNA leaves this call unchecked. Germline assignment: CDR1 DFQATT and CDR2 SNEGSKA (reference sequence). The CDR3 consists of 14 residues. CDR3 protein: CSARDRGDNTEAFF.

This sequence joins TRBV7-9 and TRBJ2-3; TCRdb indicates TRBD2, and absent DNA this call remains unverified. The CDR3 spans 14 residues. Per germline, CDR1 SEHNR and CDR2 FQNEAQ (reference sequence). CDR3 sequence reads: CASSPTPPTDTQYF.

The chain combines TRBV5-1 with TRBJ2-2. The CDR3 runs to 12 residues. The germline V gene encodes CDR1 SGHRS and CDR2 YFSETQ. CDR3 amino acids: CASSLWDGELFF.

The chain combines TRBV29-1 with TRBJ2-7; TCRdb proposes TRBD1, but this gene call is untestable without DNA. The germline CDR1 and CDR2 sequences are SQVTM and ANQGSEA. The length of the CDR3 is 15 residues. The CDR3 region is CSVEISTGSPYEQYF.